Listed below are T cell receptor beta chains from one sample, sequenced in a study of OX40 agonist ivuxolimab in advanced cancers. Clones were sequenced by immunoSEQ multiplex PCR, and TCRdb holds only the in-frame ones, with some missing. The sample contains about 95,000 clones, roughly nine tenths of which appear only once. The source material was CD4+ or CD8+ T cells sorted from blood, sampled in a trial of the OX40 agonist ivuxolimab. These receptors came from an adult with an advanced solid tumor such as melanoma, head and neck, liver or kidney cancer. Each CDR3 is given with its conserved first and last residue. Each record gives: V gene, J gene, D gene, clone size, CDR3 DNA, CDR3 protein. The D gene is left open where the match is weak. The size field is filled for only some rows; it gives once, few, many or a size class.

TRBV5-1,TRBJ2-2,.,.,TGCGCCAGCAGCACCAGGGTAGTGGGCACCGGGGAGCTGTTTTTT,CASSTRVVGTGELFF
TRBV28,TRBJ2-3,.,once,TGTGCCAGCAGTAATCCCAGTAAAGCAGGGGATACGCAGTATTTT,CASSNPSKAGDTQYF
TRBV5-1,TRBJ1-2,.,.,TGCGCCAGCAGCTTGGAGGTGACCTCGTACTATGGCTACACCTTC,CASSLEVTSYYGYTF
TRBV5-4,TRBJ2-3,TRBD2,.,TGTGCCAGCAGCTCGGGACTAGCGGGAGGGCGGGCAGATACGCAGTATTTT,CASSSGLAGGRADTQYF
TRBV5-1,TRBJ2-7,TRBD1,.,TGCGCCAGCAGCTTGAGCGACAGGGGCTACGAGCAGTACTTC,CASSLSDRGYEQYF
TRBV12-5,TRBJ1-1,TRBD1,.,TGTGCTAGTGGTTTGGTATTGGGACAGGGTTTCAATGAAGCTTTCTTT,CASGLVLGQGFNEAFF
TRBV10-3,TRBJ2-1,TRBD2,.,TGTGCCATCAGTGAGAGGACTAGCGGGAGAACTGAGCAGTTCTTC,CAISERTSGRTEQFF
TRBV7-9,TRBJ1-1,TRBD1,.,TGTGCCAGCAGCACCGGACAGGGGGAATCTGAAGCTTTCTTT,CASSTGQGESEAFF
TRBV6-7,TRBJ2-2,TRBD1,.,TGTGCCAGGAGGGACAGGGCCACCGGGGAGCTGTTTTTT,CARRDRATGELFF
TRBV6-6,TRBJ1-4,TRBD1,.,TGTGCCAGCAGTTTGCTACAGGGGGAGTGGGAAAAACTGTTTTTT,CASSLLQGEWEKLFF
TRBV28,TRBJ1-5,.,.,TGTGCCAGCAGATACACAAGGAATCAGCCCCAGCATTTT,CASRYTRNQPQHF
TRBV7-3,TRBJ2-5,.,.,TGTGCCAGCAGCTTATACCCGCCGGTCTCCCAGGGTCAAGAGACCCAGTACTTC,CASSLYPPVSQGQETQYF
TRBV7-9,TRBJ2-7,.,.,TGTGCCAGCAGCAAACAGGCCGCAAGCTCCTACGAGCAGTACTTC,CASSKQAASSYEQYF
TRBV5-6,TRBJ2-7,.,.,TGTGCCAGCAGCTTGTGGGGAGAGCAGTACTTC,CASSLWGEQYF
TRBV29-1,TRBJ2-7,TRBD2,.,TGCAGCGTCCGGACTAGCGGAGGATACGAGCAGTACTTC,CSVRTSGGYEQYF
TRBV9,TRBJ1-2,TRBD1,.,TGTGCCAGCAGCGTAGGGGGACAGCGTTATGGCTACACTTTC,CASSVGGQRYGYTF
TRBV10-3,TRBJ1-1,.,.,TGTGCCATCAGTGAGAAGTTCGGGGGCACTGAAGCTTTCTTT,CAISEKFGGTEAFF
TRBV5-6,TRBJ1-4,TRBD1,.,TGTGCCAGCAGCAGGGGACAGACAGGGGAAAAACTGTTTTTT,CASSRGQTGEKLFF
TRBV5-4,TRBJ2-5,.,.,TGTGCCAGCAGCTTGCAACAAGAGACCCAGTACTTC,CASSLQQETQYF
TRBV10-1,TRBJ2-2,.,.,TGCGCCAGCAGTGAACTTATAGGCCCGGGGGAGCTGTTTTTT,CASSELIGPGELFF
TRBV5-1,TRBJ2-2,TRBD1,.,TGCGCCAGCAGCGTGGACAGGGGCGTTATCGGGGAGCTGTTTTTT,CASSVDRGVIGELFF
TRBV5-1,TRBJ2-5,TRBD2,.,TGCGCCAGCAGGCACCCAGGAAGGGCGGGAGAATCCCAAGAGACCCAGTACTTC,CASRHPGRAGESQETQYF
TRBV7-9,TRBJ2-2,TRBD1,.,TGTGCCAGCAGCCCCGGGACAGGGGGGAACGGGGAGCTGTTTTTT,CASSPGTGGNGELFF
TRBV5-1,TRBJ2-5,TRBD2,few,TGCGCCAGCAGCACTGGGACTAGCGTTAGTGAGACCCAGTACTTC,CASSTGTSVSETQYF
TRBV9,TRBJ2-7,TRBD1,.,TGTGCCAGCAGCGTAGATCCCTCTCCGGACAGGGTGGTCCGAGGAGGGCAGTACTTC,CASSVDPSPDRVVRGGQYF
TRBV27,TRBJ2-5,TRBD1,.,TGTGCCAGCAGAAAGACAGGGGGCGCAGAGACCCAGTACTTC,CASRKTGGAETQYF
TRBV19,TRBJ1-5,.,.,TGTGCCAGTAGTCGACAGGTAAATCAGCCCCAGCATTTT,CASSRQVNQPQHF
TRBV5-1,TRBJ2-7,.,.,TGCGCCAGCAGCACTGGGGCCGGGACGGCGGCCTACGAGCAGTACTTC,CASSTGAGTAAYEQYF
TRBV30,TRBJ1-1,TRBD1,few,TGTGCCTGGACTGCAGGGGGTATAGCTGAAGCTTTCTTT,CAWTAGGIAEAFF
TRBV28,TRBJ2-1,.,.,TGTGCCAGCAGTATAGGGGTTCCCAATGAGCAGTTCTTC,CASSIGVPNEQFF
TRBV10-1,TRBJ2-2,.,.,TGCGCCAGCAGTGGGGGGCAAAACACCGGGGAGCTGTTTTTT,CASSGGQNTGELFF
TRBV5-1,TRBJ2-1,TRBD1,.,TGCGCCAGCAGCTCCACGACAGGGGGCCCCTCAAATGAGCAGTTCTTC,CASSSTTGGPSNEQFF
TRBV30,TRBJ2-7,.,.,TGTGCCTGGAGCACACAGGGTTACGAGCAGTACTTC,CAWSTQGYEQYF
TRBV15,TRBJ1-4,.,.,TGTGCCACCAGCAGAGAGGCAGGGGTTGAAAAACTGTTTTTT,CATSREAGVEKLFF
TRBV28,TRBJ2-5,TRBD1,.,TGTGCCAGCAGCGGCCCCCGCGGGACAGGAGAGACCCAGTACTTC,CASSGPRGTGETQYF
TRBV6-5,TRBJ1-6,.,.,TGTGCCAGCAGGCTCCGGGACACCTCTAATTCACCCCTCCACTTT,CASRLRDTSNSPLHF
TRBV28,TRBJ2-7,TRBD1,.,TGTGCCAGCAGTTCTGGACAGGGGTCCTCCTACGAGCAGTACTTC,CASSSGQGSSYEQYF
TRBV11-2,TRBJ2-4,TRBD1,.,TGTGCCAGCAGCCAAATTGACAGGGGGCTCGCCAAAAACATTCAGTACTTC,CASSQIDRGLAKNIQYF
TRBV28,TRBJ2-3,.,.,TGTGCCAGCAGTTTATGGAGTGGGGCAAGCACAGATACGCAGTATTTT,CASSLWSGASTDTQYF
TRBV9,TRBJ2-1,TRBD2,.,TGTGCCAGCAGCGTAGCCCCGGGGGCGGGAGGACCCTACAATGAGCAGTTCTTC,CASSVAPGAGGPYNEQFF
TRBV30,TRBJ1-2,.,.,TGTGCCTGGAGTGTCAAGGGGGGGAGTGGCTACACCTTC,CAWSVKGGSGYTF
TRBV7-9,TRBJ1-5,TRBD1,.,TGTGCCAGCAGCGGTGGTACAGGGGACAATCAGCCCCAGCATTTT,CASSGGTGDNQPQHF
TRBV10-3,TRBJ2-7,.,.,TGTGCCATCAGTGAAACATGGAGCTCCTACGAGCAGTACTTC,CAISETWSSYEQYF
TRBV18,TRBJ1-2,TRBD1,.,TGTGCCAGCTCACCATCGACAGGGGAATACTACACCTTC,CASSPSTGEYYTF
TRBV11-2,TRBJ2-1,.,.,TGTGCCAGCAGCTTCGGAGGCAGGGGAAATGAGCAGTTCTTC,CASSFGGRGNEQFF
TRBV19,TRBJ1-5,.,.,TGTGCCAGTAGTAGGAGCGGTGGCCAGCCCCAGCATTTT,CASSRSGGQPQHF
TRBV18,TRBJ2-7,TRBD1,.,TGTGCCAGCTCACCACTGGACAGGGTAAGAGGAGAGCAGTACTTC,CASSPLDRVRGEQYF
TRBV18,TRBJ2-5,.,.,TGTGCCAGCTCACCACCGACAGATCGAGAGACCCAGTACTTC,CASSPPTDRETQYF
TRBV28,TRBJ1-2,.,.,TGTGCCAGCACTCCAAAGTCGACTGCCTATGGCTACACCTTC,CASTPKSTAYGYTF